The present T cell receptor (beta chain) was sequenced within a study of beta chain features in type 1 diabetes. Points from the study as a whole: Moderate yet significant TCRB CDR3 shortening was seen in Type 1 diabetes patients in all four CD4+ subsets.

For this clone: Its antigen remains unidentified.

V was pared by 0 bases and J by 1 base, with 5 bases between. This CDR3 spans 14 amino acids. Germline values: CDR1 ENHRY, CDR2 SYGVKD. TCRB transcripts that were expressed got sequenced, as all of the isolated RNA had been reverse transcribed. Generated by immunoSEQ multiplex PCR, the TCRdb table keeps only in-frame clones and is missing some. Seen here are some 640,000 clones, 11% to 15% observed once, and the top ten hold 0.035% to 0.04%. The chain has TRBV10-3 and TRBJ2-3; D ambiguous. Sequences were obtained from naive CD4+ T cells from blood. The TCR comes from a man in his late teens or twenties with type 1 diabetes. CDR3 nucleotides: TGTGCCATCAGTGAGTCGGCAGGCACAGATACGCAGTATTTT. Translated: CAISESAGTDTQYF.